A single sample gave rise to the 25 T cell receptor beta chains below, sequenced in a study of blood T cell repertoires in COVID-19. Sequencing was performed with immunoSEQ multiplex PCR; in TCRdb, only in-frame clones are kept and a portion is missing. The table has hundreds of thousands of clones, approximately 91% seen once; the top ten hold under 2.5%. Material: peripheral blood. These receptors came from a woman in her thirties or forties who had recovered from COVID-19.

A single count supports this clone. The chain recombines TRBV7-6 with TRBJ2-7; 12 bases line up with TRBD2. The germline CDR1 and CDR2 sequences are SGHVS and FNYEAQ. The CDR3 covers 20 residues. With 5 bases clipped from V and 2 bases from J, the junction kept 19 bases outside the gene matches. This CDR3 reads CASSPRGAGTSGPKPYEQYF. The CDR3 coding sequence is TGTGCCAGCAGCCCTAGGGGGGCCGGGACTAGCGGGCCAAAACCCTACGAGCAGTACTTC. The full variable domain, in which reference TRBV7-6 and TRBJ2-7 provide the parts outside the CDR3, is GAGVSQSPRYKVTKRGQDVALRCDPISGHVSLYWYRQALGQGPEFLTYFNYEAQQDKSGLPNDRFSAERPEGSISTLTIQRTEQRDSAMYRCASSPRGAGTSGPKPYEQYFGPGTRLTVT.

The chain recombines TRBV12-5 with TRBJ2-1; D perhaps matches TRBD1 (6 bases). The germline V gene encodes CDR1 LGHNT and CDR2 FRNRAP. There are 18 residues in the CDR3. The ends were cut back, 0 bases at V and 3 bases at J, with 18 bases in the middle. CDR3 in DNA: TGTGCTAGTGGTTTGGTACTAGGTTGGGACAAGGGCTACAATGAGCAGTTCTTC. Translation gives CASGLVLGWDKGYNEQFF.

CDR3 amino acids: CASSFSWGNQPQHF. The CDR3 DNA follows: TGTGCCAGCAGTTTTAGCTGGGGCAATCAGCCCCAGCATTTT. The chain employs TRBV28 and TRBJ1-5, with no clear D. The germline V and J ends were trimmed by 3 bases and 2 bases, with 8 bases remaining between them. Germline V CDR1 and CDR2: MDHEN, SYDVKM. The CDR3 runs 14 residues. The full variable domain, with the rest looked up from reference TRBV28 and TRBJ1-5, is DVKVTQSSRYLVKRTGEKVFLECVQDMDHENMFWYRQDPGLGLRLIYFSYDVKMKEKGDIPEGYSVSREKKERFSLILESASTNQTSMYLCASSFSWGNQPQHFGDGTRLSIL.

The gene calls are TRBV19 and TRBJ1-2; 8 bases map to TRBD1. This CDR3 spans 17 amino acids. In germline, CDR1 is LNHDA, CDR2 SQIVND (reference sequence). The V segment lost 0 bases and the J segment 6 bases; nucleotides outside the gene matches: 12. The CDR3 bases are TGTGCCAGTAGTATAGATCTAAAACCGGCGGACAGGGATGGCTACACCTTC. Its protein is CASSIDLKPADRDGYTF.

V usage is TRBV6-5 and J usage is TRBJ2-5; D perhaps matches TRBD2 (5 bases). This CDR3 contains 15 residues. The V and J ends lost 0 bases and 2 bases respectively, with 10 bases between them. Germline CDR1 MNHEY, CDR2 SVGAGI. This chain's CDR3 is CASSYSSRVQETQYF. CDR3 nucleotides: TGTGCCAGCAGTTACTCGTCGAGGGTTCAAGAGACCCAGTACTTC.

The chain employs TRBV7-9 and TRBJ1-2; 10 bases map to TRBD1. From germline, CDR1 is SEHNR and CDR2 FQNEAQ (reference sequence). V was pared by 5 bases and J by 6 bases, with 12 bases of the junction left unmatched. The CDR3 length is 16 residues. The DNA of the CDR3 is TGTGCCAGCAGCGACGCCGGGACAGGGGCTCGTCATGGCTACACCTTC. It specifies CASSDAGTGARHGYTF.

The rearrangement uses TRBV4-2 and TRBJ2-1; tentatively, D is TRBD2 (7 bases). Germline lookup yields CDR1 LGHNA and CDR2 YNFKEQ. The length of the CDR3 is 21 residues. The V end was cut by 0 bases, the J end by 7 bases, with 31 bases between. The CDR3 region is CASSQENRDYIRGNGVNEQFF. The CDR3 DNA is TGTGCCAGCAGCCAAGAAAACCGGGACTACATTAGGGGGAATGGGGTGAATGAGCAGTTCTTC.

The V gene is TRBV28, the J gene TRBJ1-2; D unresolved. CDR3 length: 14 amino acids. Germline values: CDR1 MDHEN, CDR2 SYDVKM. V lost 2 bases to trimming and J lost 8 bases, with 15 bases between them. CDR3 in DNA: TGTGCCAGCAGTTTACCGGACTCCGCCTGGGGCTACACCTTC. Translating gives CASSLPDSAWGYTF.

The chain joins TRBV29-1 to TRBJ2-1, with 7 bases that match TRBD2. Germline V gives CDR1 SQVTM, CDR2 ANQGSEA. This CDR3 is built from 19 residues. V was pared by 6 bases and J by 5 bases, with 25 bases of the junction left unmatched. CDR3 coding DNA: TGCAGCGTCGTCCTACATGGGGGGAGGGCCCTGGTGTCCCACAATGAGCAGTTCTTC. As protein: CSVVLHGGRALVSHNEQFF.

In this sample, this clone turned up a few times. V gene TRBV6-2 or TRBV6-3 combines with J gene TRBJ2-7; 9 bases align to TRBD2. Trimming removed 2 bases from V and 5 bases from J; junction bases left unmatched: 4. Germline loops: CDR1 MNHEY, CDR2 SVGEGT. The CDR3 runs 14 residues. In DNA, the CDR3 is TGTGCCAGCAGTTACCAGCGGGGGGTGCACGAGCAGTACTTC. Translating gives CASSYQRGVHEQYF.

The rearrangement links TRBV12-3 or TRBV12-4 to TRBJ1-3; 8 bases agree with TRBD1. With V trimmed by 6 bases and J by 8 bases, 6 bases remained unmatched. This CDR3 spans 13 amino acids. CDR3: CASRRTGGDTIYF. The CDR3 bases are TGTGCCAGCAGGAGAACAGGGGGGGACACCATATATTTT.

This clone was found a few times. This chain uses TRBV3-1 (or the pseudogene TRBV3-2) with TRBJ1-5; 10 bases fit TRBD1. This CDR3 region has 15 residues. The J segment lost 2 bases and the V segment lost 3 bases, leaving 1 base of the junction unmatched. Germline-derived CDR1 and CDR2 are LGHDT and YNNKEL (reference sequence). The chain's CDR3 is CASSHGTGGNQPQHF. As DNA, the CDR3 is TGTGCCAGCAGCCACGGGACAGGGGGCAATCAGCCCCAGCATTTT.

This chain joins TRBV5-4 and TRBJ1-2; D possibly corresponds to TRBD1 (6 bases). Germline CDR1 SGHNT, CDR2 YYREEE (reference sequence). This CDR3 region has 11 residues. Trimming removed 4 bases from V and 9 bases from J, with 10 bases in between. CDR3 DNA: TGTGCCAGCAGCGTGGACAGCCGCTACACCTTC. Its translation is CASSVDSRYTF.

The rearrangement links TRBV6-2 or TRBV6-3 to TRBJ1-3, with D perhaps TRBD1 (5 bases). The CDR3 extends over 17 amino acids. The germline V gene has CDR1 MNHEY and CDR2 SVGEGT. V lost 2 bases and J 0 bases, leaving 14 bases between the germline ends. The CDR3 sequence is CASSYRGLSSSGNTIYF. The CDR3 region has the DNA TGTGCCAGCAGTTACCGGGGACTCTCCTCCTCTGGAAACACCATATATTTT.

The rearrangement joins TRBV6-2 or TRBV6-3 to TRBJ2-1, with 9 bases fitting TRBD2. There are 18 residues in the CDR3. V lost 3 bases and J lost 0; bases outside the gene matches: 9. Germline CDR1 reads MNHEY; CDR2 reads SVGEGT. Written as DNA, the CDR3 is TGTGCCAGCAGTTATTCCCCTGCGGGGGGGGACTCCTACAATGAGCAGTTCTTC. Translation gives CASSYSPAGGDSYNEQFF.

The genes are TRBV5-6 and TRBJ2-3; 9 nucleotides match TRBD2. V gave up 3 bases and J gave up 1 base; unmatched junction bases: 0. CDR1 is SGHDT, CDR2 YYEEEE, per germline. The CDR3 loop spans 14 amino acids. For the CDR3, the DNA is TGTGCCAGCAGCTGGACTAGCGGCACAGATACGCAGTATTTT. Protein product: CASSWTSGTDTQYF. The full variable domain, rest sourced from reference TRBV5-6 and TRBJ2-3, is DAGVTQSPTHLIKTRGQQVTLRCSPKSGHDTVSWYQQALGQGPQFIFQYYEEEERQRGNFPDRFSGHQFPNYSSELNVNALLLGDSALYLCASSWTSGTDTQYFGPGTRLTVL.

This sequence joins TRBV27 and TRBJ2-1, with 8 bases aligning to TRBD2. V dropped 7 bases and J dropped 2; count of bases not matched to a gene: 10. The germline gives CDR1 MNHEY, CDR2 SMNVEV (reference sequence). This CDR3 region has 16 residues. This CDR3 is CASIPGGLGTYNEQFF. The CDR3 region has the DNA TGTGCCAGCATCCCGGGGGGACTAGGGACCTACAATGAGCAGTTCTTC.

V gene TRBV6-6 combines with J gene TRBJ1-6; D is possibly TRBD1 (6 bases). The CDR3 length is 15 residues. Germline V lookup: CDR1 MNHNY, CDR2 SVGAGI (reference sequence). The V gene lost 6 bases and the J gene lost 6 bases, with 15 bases spanning the gap. The CDR3 loop reads CASRGGASRNSPLHF. The CDR3 bases are TGTGCCAGCAGAGGGGGGGCTAGTCGTAATTCACCCCTCCACTTT.

The sample holds a few counts of this clone. The chain is built from TRBV19 and TRBJ1-2; the D is unclear. From germline, CDR1 is LNHDA and CDR2 SQIVND (reference sequence). The CDR3 runs to 12 residues. V lost 5 bases and J 4 bases, leaving 8 bases between the germline ends. CDR3 region: CASSPGGYGYTF. CDR3 bases: TGTGCCAGTAGTCCCGGCGGCTATGGCTACACCTTC.

V is TRBV5-1 and J is TRBJ2-3; 8 bases fit TRBD2. V shed 4 bases, J shed 3 bases, and the junction held 10 bases outside the gene matches. The CDR3 runs to 16 residues. Germline V gene data show CDR1 as SGHRS and CDR2 as YFSETQ. The DNA for the CDR3 is TGCGCCAGCAGCCTTGTACCAGGCGGGGGGACAGATACGCAGTATTTT. Its translation is CASSLVPGGGTDTQYF.

The gene calls are TRBV24-1 and TRBJ2-3; TRBD1 aligns across 7 bases. Looked up from germline, CDR1 is KGHDR and CDR2 is SFDVKD. Trimming cost V 5 bases and J 0 bases; bases outside gene matches: 16. The CDR3 totals 19 residues. CDR3 nucleotides: TGTGCCACCAGTGGCGAATGGGGGAGAACAGGGGCTAGCACAGATACGCAGTATTTT. Translated: CATSGEWGRTGASTDTQYF.

This sequence joins TRBV5-1 and TRBJ2-5; D perhaps matches TRBD2 (6 bases). Deletions cut 0 bases from V and 4 bases from J, with 13 bases between. CDR3 length equals 15 residues. In germline, CDR1 is SGHRS, CDR2 YFSETQ. The CDR3 region has the DNA TGCGCCAGCAGCTTGGTAGGGGAGGAGACAGAGACCCAGTACTTC. Translating gives CASSLVGEETETQYF.

This chain links TRBV6-5 with TRBJ2-7; 7 bases fit TRBD2. The germline V gene has CDR1 MNHEY and CDR2 SVGAGI. After removal of 11 bases from V and 5 bases from J, the junction contained 18 bases not matched to a gene. This CDR3 has 15 amino acids. The CDR3, as DNA: TGTGCCGGCGGGGGATCCCGAAAGGAAGATCACGAGCAGTACTTC. It specifies CAGGGSRKEDHEQYF.

This chain uses TRBV5-4 with TRBJ2-7; 7 nucleotides agree with TRBD1. Per germline, CDR1 SGHNT and CDR2 YYREEE (reference sequence). This CDR3 comprises 16 residues. V shed 0 bases and J 2 bases; nucleotides not matched to a gene: 8. This chain's CDR3 is CASSLASKGAPYEQYF. CDR3 bases: TGTGCCAGCAGCTTGGCAAGCAAGGGGGCTCCCTACGAGCAGTACTTC.

The genes are TRBV5-6 and TRBJ2-2; D might be TRBD2 (7 bases). The CDR3 extends over 16 amino acids. With 6 bases removed from V and 0 bases from J, the gap between germline ends came to 15 bases. The V gene's germline CDR1 is SGHDT and CDR2 YYEEEE. The CDR3 DNA is TGTGCCAGCACCCTCTTCGGGGGGCCGAACACCGGGGAGCTGTTTTTT. Protein: CASTLFGGPNTGELFF. The full variable domain, with the rest looked up from reference TRBV5-6 and TRBJ2-2, is DAGVTQSPTHLIKTRGQQVTLRCSPKSGHDTVSWYQQALGQGPQFIFQYYEEEERQRGNFPDRFSGHQFPNYSSELNVNALLLGDSALYLCASTLFGGPNTGELFFGEGSRLTVL.